Listed below are T cell receptor beta chains from one sample, sequenced in a study of blood T cell repertoires in COVID-19. Measured with immunoSEQ multiplex PCR; TCRdb has only the in-frame clones, and not every one. The profile shows 200,000 to 250,000 clones, approximately 90% of them singletons. Sequenced material: peripheral blood. The receptors were gathered from a man aged 50-59 years with acute or convalescent COVID-19. Each CDR3 is given with its conserved first and last residue. A D gene is named only where the DNA matches it firmly. Only part of the rows carry a size: once, few, many, or a class if the clone is expanded.

cdr3_nt: TGTGCCAGCAGCCAAGTAGGAGGGGAGAGGGCCAAAAACATTCAGTACTTC
cdr3_aa: CASSQVGGERAKNIQYF
clone_size: NA
v_call: TRBV14
d_call: NA
j_call: TRBJ2-4

cdr3_nt: TGTGCCAGCAGCCAATCTGAGGGGACTAGCGGAAACACCGGGGAGCTGTTTTTT
cdr3_aa: CASSQSEGTSGNTGELFF
clone_size: NA
v_call: TRBV3-1/TRBV3-2
d_call: TRBD2
j_call: TRBJ2-2

cdr3_nt: TGTGCCAGTAGTTCCGGGACAGGGTTGGTTGGAAACACCATATATTTT
cdr3_aa: CASSSGTGLVGNTIYF
clone_size: NA
v_call: TRBV19
d_call: TRBD1
j_call: TRBJ1-3

cdr3_nt: TGTGCCAGTAGTAATAACAGGGACAACACTGAAGCTTTCTTT
cdr3_aa: CASSNNRDNTEAFF
clone_size: NA
v_call: TRBV19
d_call: NA
j_call: TRBJ1-1

cdr3_nt: TGCGCCAGCAGTGAAACAGGGACGAGAGGCTACACCTTC
cdr3_aa: CASSETGTRGYTF
clone_size: NA
v_call: TRBV10-2
d_call: NA
j_call: TRBJ1-2

cdr3_nt: TGTGCCAGCAGCTTATTTGTAGATGCCCCCTATGGCTACACCTTC
cdr3_aa: CASSLFVDAPYGYTF
clone_size: few
v_call: TRBV5-4
d_call: NA
j_call: TRBJ1-2

cdr3_nt: TGCGCCAGCAGCTCCGGACAAATCAATCAGCCCCAGCATTTT
cdr3_aa: CASSSGQINQPQHF
clone_size: NA
v_call: TRBV5-1
d_call: NA
j_call: TRBJ1-5

cdr3_nt: TGTGCCAGCAGGCAGGGGCCTATCACGAACACCGGGGAGCTGTTTTTT
cdr3_aa: CASRQGPITNTGELFF
clone_size: NA
v_call: TRBV2
d_call: NA
j_call: TRBJ2-2

cdr3_nt: TGTGCCAGCCCCGAAGTGAGGGCCAAGAACACTGAAGCTTTCTTT
cdr3_aa: CASPEVRAKNTEAFF
clone_size: NA
v_call: TRBV6-5
d_call: NA
j_call: TRBJ1-1

cdr3_nt: TGTGCCAGCAGCTTAGGGGCCGCGACAACTAATGAAAAACTGTTTTTT
cdr3_aa: CASSLGAATTNEKLFF
clone_size: NA
v_call: TRBV7-9
d_call: NA
j_call: TRBJ1-4

cdr3_nt: TGTGCCAGTAGTGAGGACACATCCTACGAGCAGTACTTC
cdr3_aa: CASSEDTSYEQYF
clone_size: NA
v_call: TRBV19
d_call: NA
j_call: TRBJ2-7

cdr3_nt: TGTGCCAGCAGCTCAGTGGGGGCTATCTATGGCTACACCTTC
cdr3_aa: CASSSVGAIYGYTF
clone_size: medium-sized
v_call: TRBV7-8
d_call: NA
j_call: TRBJ1-2

cdr3_nt: TGTGCCAGCAGCTTAGATTCTAGCGGGGGGGCCGGGATGCAGTATTTT
cdr3_aa: CASSLDSSGGAGMQYF
clone_size: few
v_call: TRBV11-3
d_call: TRBD2
j_call: TRBJ2-3

cdr3_nt: TGTGCCAGCAGCCAATTAGCGGGGGCCCAGCAGAATGAGCAGTTCTTC
cdr3_aa: CASSQLAGAQQNEQFF
clone_size: NA
v_call: TRBV14
d_call: TRBD2
j_call: TRBJ2-1

cdr3_nt: TGTGCCAGCAGATCGCCGACAGGAACTAATTCACCCCTCCACTTT
cdr3_aa: CASRSPTGTNSPLHF
clone_size: NA
v_call: TRBV6-5
d_call: NA
j_call: TRBJ1-6

cdr3_nt: TGTGCCAGCAGTGACACGGACAGGGGGGGATATGGCTACACCTTC
cdr3_aa: CASSDTDRGGYGYTF
clone_size: few
v_call: TRBV6-4
d_call: TRBD1
j_call: TRBJ1-2

cdr3_nt: TGTGCCAGCAGCTTGGGGGGAGAGTTCTATGGCTACACCTTC
cdr3_aa: CASSLGGEFYGYTF
clone_size: NA
v_call: TRBV5-6
d_call: NA
j_call: TRBJ1-2

cdr3_nt: TGTGCCAGCAGGGGGGGTAGTGGCTACACCTTC
cdr3_aa: CASRGGSGYTF
clone_size: once
v_call: TRBV6-5
d_call: NA
j_call: TRBJ1-2

cdr3_nt: TGTGCCACCAGCAGAGGGTTAGGACAGATCCTCTACGAGCAGTACTTC
cdr3_aa: CATSRGLGQILYEQYF
clone_size: NA
v_call: TRBV15
d_call: NA
j_call: TRBJ2-7

cdr3_nt: TGTGCCAGCAGTTCACTGACAGGTTTTGGCTACACCTTC
cdr3_aa: CASSSLTGFGYTF
clone_size: NA
v_call: TRBV6-2/TRBV6-3
d_call: NA
j_call: TRBJ1-2

cdr3_nt: TGTGCCAGCAGCCCCAGGGGGCTACAGGGGGCGAATCAGCCCCAGCATTTT
cdr3_aa: CASSPRGLQGANQPQHF
clone_size: few
v_call: TRBV7-2
d_call: TRBD1
j_call: TRBJ1-5

cdr3_nt: TGTGCCAGCAGGCCTCGGGGAGCCGGGGGAAATCAGCCCCAGCATTTT
cdr3_aa: CASRPRGAGGNQPQHF
clone_size: NA
v_call: TRBV2
d_call: NA
j_call: TRBJ1-5

cdr3_nt: TGCAGCGTTCGGGGCGGCATACGGAGGGTTGAAGATACGCAGTATTTT
cdr3_aa: CSVRGGIRRVEDTQYF
clone_size: NA
v_call: TRBV29-1
d_call: NA
j_call: TRBJ2-3

cdr3_nt: TGTGCCAGCAGCTTGATTGGGAGTGGGCACACTGAAGCTTTCTTT
cdr3_aa: CASSLIGSGHTEAFF
clone_size: NA
v_call: TRBV5-6
d_call: NA
j_call: TRBJ1-1